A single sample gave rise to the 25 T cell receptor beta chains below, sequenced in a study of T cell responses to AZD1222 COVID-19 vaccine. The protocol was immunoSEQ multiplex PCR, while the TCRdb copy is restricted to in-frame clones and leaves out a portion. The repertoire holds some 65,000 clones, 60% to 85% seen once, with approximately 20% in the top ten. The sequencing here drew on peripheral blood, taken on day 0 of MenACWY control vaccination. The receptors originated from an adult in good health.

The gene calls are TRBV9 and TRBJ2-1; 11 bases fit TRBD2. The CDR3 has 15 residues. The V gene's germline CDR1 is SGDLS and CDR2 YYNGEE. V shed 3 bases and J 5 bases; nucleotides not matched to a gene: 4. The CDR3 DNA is TGTGCCAGCAGCGCTAGCGGGGGGATAAACAATGAGCAGTTCTTC. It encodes CASSASGGINNEQFF. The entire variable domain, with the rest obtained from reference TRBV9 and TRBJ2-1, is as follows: DSGVTQTPKHLITATGQRVTLRCSPRSGDLSVYWYQQSLDQGLQFLIQYYNGEERAKGNILERFSAQQFPDLHSELNLSSLELGDSALYFCASSASGGINNEQFFGPGTRLTVL.

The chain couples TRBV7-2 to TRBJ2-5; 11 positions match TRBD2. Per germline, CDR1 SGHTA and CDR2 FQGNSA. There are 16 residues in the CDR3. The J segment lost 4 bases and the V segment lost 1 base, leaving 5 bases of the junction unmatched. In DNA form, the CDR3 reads TGTGCCAGCAGCTTAGGACTAGCGGGATTAGGAGAGACCCAGTACTTC. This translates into CASSLGLAGLGETQYF. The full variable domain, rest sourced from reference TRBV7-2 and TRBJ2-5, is GAGVSQSPSNKVTEKGKDVELRCDPISGHTALYWYRQSLGQGLEFLIYFQGNSAPDKSGLPSDRFSAERTGGSVSTLTIQRTQQEDSAVYLCASSLGLAGLGETQYFGPGTRLLVL.

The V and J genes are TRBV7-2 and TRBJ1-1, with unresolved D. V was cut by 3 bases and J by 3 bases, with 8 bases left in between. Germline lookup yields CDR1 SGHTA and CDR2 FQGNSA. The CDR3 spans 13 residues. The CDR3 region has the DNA TGTGCCAGCAGCTTTACGGTATACACTGAAGCTTTCTTT. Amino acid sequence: CASSFTVYTEAFF. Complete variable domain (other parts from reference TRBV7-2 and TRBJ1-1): GAGVSQSPSNKVTEKGKDVELRCDPISGHTALYWYRQSLGQGLEFLIYFQGNSAPDKSGLPSDRFSAERTGGSVSTLTIQRTQQEDSAVYLCASSFTVYTEAFFGQGTRLTVV.

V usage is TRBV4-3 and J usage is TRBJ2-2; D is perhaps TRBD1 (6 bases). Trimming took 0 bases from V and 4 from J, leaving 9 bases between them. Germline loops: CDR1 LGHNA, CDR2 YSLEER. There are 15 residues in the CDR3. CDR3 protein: CASSQDPDSTGELFF. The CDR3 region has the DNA TGCGCCAGCAGCCAAGACCCGGACAGCACCGGGGAGCTGTTTTTT.

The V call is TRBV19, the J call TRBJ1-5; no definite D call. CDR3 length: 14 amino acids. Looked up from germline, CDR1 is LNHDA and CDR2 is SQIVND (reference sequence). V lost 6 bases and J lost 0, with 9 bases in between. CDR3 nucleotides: TGTGCCAGTAGCCTTAAATATAGCAATCAGCCCCAGCATTTT. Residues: CASSLKYSNQPQHF.

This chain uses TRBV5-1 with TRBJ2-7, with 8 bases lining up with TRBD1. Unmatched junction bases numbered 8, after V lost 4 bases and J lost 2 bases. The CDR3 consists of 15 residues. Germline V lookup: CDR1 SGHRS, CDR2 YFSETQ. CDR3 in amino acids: CASSRTGTGTYEQYF. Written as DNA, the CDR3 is TGCGCCAGCAGCCGCACCGGGACAGGTACCTACGAGCAGTACTTC.

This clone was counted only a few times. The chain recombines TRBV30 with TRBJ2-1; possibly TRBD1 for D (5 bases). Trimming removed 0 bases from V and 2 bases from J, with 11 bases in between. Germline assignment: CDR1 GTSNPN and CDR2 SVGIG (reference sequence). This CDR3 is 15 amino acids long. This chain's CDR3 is CAWSVEAGPYNEQFF. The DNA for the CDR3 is TGTGCCTGGAGTGTTGAAGCAGGGCCCTACAATGAGCAGTTCTTC. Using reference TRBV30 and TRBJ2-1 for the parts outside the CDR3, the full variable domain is SQTIHQWPATLVQPVGSPLSLECTVEGTSNPNLYWYRQAAGRGLQLLFYSVGIGQISSEVPQNLSASRPQDRQFILSSKKLLLSDSGFYLCAWSVEAGPYNEQFFGPGTRLTVL.

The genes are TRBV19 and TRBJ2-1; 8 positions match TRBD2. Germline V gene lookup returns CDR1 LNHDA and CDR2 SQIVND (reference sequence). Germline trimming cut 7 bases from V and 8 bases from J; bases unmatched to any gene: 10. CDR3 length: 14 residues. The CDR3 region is CASKERGRGDEQFF. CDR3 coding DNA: TGTGCCAGTAAGGAGCGGGGGCGAGGGGATGAGCAGTTCTTC.

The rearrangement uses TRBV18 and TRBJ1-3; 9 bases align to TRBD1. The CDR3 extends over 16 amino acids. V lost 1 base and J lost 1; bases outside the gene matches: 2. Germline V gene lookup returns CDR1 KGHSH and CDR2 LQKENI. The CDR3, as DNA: TGTGCCAGCTCACCACTAGGGACAGGGTCTGGAAACACCATATATTTT. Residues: CASSPLGTGSGNTIYF.

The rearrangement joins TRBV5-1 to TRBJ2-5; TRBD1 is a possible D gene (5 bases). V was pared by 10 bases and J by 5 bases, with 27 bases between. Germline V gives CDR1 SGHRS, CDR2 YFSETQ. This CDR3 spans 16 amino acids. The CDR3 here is CASKGPLDTPDETQYF. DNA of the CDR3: TGCGCCTCTAAAGGGCCTCTGGACACCCCGGACGAGACCCAGTACTTC.

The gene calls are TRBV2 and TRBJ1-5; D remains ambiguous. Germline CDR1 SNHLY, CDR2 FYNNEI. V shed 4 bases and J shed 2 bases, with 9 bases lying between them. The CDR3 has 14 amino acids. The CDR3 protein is CASSGGAGNQPQHF. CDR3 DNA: TGTGCCAGCAGTGGGGGTGCGGGCAATCAGCCCCAGCATTTT.

CDR3 residues: CAYRDREDSPLHF. The CDR3 bases are TGTGCCTACCGGGACAGGGAGGATTCACCCCTCCACTTT. This chain uses TRBV30 with TRBJ1-6, with 9 bases identical to TRBD1. Germline-derived CDR1 and CDR2 are GTSNPN and SVGIG (reference sequence). The CDR3 contains 13 residues. V was pared by 7 bases and J by 8 bases, with 6 bases of the junction left unmatched.

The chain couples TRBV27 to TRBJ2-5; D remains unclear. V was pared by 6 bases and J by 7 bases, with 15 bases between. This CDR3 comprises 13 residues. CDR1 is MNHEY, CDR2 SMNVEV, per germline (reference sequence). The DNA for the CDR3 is TGTGCCAGCAGCCCACTCCCCTCGGGGACCCAGTACTTC. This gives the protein CASSPLPSGTQYF.

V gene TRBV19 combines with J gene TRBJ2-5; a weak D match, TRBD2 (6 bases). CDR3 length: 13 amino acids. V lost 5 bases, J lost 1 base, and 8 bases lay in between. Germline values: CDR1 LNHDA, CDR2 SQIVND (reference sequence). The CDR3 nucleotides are TGTGCCAGTAGTGGGACTTCCCAAGAGACCCAGTACTTC. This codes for CASSGTSQETQYF.

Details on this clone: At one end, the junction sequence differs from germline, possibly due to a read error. The CDR3 here is CASSSPMAVFF. Here the CDR3 DNA reads TGTGCCAGCAGCTCCCCGATGGCGGTGTTCTTC. The chain joins TRBV3-1 (or the pseudogene TRBV3-2) to TRBJ2-7, with D unclear. Per the germline V gene, CDR1 is LGHDT and CDR2 is YNNKEL (reference sequence). This CDR3 is 11 amino acids long.

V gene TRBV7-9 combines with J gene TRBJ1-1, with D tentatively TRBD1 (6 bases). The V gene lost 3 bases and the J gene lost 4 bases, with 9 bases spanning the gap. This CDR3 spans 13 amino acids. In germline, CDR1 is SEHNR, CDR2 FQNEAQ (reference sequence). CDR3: CASSFVGATEAFF. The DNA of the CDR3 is TGTGCCAGCAGCTTCGTGGGGGCCACTGAAGCTTTCTTT. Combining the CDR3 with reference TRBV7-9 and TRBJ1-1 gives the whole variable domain DTGVSQNPRHKITKRGQNVTFRCDPISEHNRLYWYRQTLGQGPEFLTYFQNEAQLEKSRLLSDRFSAERPKGSFSTLEIQRTEQGDSAMYLCASSFVGATEAFFGQGTRLTVV.

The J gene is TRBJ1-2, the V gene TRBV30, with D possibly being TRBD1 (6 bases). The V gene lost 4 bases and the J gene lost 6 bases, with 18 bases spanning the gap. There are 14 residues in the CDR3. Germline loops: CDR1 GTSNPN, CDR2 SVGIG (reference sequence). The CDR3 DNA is TGTGCCTGGAACCCAGCAGGGGTGGCGAATGGCTACACCTTC. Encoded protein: CAWNPAGVANGYTF.

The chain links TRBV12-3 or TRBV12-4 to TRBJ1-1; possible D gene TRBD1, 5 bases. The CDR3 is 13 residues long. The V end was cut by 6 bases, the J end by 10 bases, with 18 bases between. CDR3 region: CASRGDVGSRAFF. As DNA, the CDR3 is TGTGCCAGCAGAGGGGACGTGGGCAGTAGAGCTTTCTTT.

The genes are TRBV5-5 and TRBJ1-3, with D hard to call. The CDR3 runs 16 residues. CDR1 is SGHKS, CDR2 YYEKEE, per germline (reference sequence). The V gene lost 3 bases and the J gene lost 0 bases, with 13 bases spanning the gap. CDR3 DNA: TGTGCCAGCAGCTCCGCTGGCGGAGACTCTGGAAACACCATATATTTT. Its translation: CASSSAGGDSGNTIYF.

CDR3 protein: CASSLVQGGYGYTF. CDR3 coding DNA: TGTGCCAGCAGCTTAGTACAGGGAGGTTATGGCTACACCTTC. The rearrangement joins TRBV7-2 to TRBJ1-2, with D possibly matching TRBD1 (6 bases). V was shortened by 1 base and J by 5 bases, with 11 bases between the two germline ends. Per the germline V gene, CDR1 is SGHTA and CDR2 is FQGNSA. The CDR3 loop spans 14 amino acids.

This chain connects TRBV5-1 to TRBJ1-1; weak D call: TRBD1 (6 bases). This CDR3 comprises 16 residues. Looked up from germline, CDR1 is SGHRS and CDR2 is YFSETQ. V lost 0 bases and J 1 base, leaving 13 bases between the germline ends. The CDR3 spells CASSLDPRGRNTEAFF. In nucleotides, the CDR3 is TGCGCCAGCAGCTTGGACCCGCGGGGGCGGAACACTGAAGCTTTCTTT.

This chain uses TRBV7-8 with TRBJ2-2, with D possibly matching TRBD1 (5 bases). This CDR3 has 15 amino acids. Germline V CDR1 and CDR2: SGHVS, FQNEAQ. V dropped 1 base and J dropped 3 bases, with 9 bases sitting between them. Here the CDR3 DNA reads TGTGCCAGCAGCTTAGTCAGGGCCTACACCGGGGAGCTGTTTTTT. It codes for CASSLVRAYTGELFF.

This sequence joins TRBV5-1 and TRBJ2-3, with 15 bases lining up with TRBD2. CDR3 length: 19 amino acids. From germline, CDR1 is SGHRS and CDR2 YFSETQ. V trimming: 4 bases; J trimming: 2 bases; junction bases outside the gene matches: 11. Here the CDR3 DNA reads TGCGCCAGCAGCCGATTGGGACTAGCGGGAGGTCTAACCACAGATACGCAGTATTTT. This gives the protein CASSRLGLAGGLTTDTQYF.

The CDR3 DNA sequence: TGCGCCAGCAGTCAGGGACAGGGCTCCTCCTACGAGCAGTACTTC. It is translated as CASSQGQGSSYEQYF. The V gene is TRBV5-1, the J gene TRBJ2-7; 9 bases fit TRBD1. Germline lookup yields CDR1 SGHRS and CDR2 YFSETQ. CDR3 length: 15 residues. V shed 5 bases and J 0 bases; nucleotides not matched to a gene: 6.

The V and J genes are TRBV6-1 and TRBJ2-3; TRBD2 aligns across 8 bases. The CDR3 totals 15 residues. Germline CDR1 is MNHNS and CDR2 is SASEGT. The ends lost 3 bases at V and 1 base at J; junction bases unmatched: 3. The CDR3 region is CASSEGLVRTDTQYF. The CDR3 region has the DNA TGTGCCAGCAGTGAGGGACTAGTCCGCACAGATACGCAGTATTTT.